This TCR beta chain is from a study of shared clonotypes between healthy human individuals (dated by TCRdb to 2018 to 2020). Some background on the complete study: The cohort included three men and a couple of women between 18 and 49 years of age. For each donor, CD4 naive and CD4 memory were each given three plates, CD8 naive was given two plates, and CD8 memory was given one plate. To estimate repertoire size and how much clonotype sharing occurs between individuals, the study deeply sequenced the blood TCR repertoires of several healthy adults. Different laboratories and diverse techniques were used to prepare libraries and sequence TCR repertoires, to increase sequencing depth and limit assay-specific biases. Each donor's leukapheresis produced roughly between roughly 0.94 and 9.5 billion PBMCs.

The CDR3 numbers 17 residues from cysteine through phenylalanine. The retained sequence is limited to the CDR3, 51 bases, with the frame set at the first base. At the junction V is shortened by 0 bases and J by 4 bases; bases outside the gene matches: 8. Looking up the germline V gene yields CDR1 SGHAT and CDR2 FQNNGV. Using the deep immunoSEQ assay, TCR CDR3 regions were amplified from genomic DNA by multiplex PCR. For each cell subset, the extracted genomic DNA was distributed evenly across all wells of several immunoSEQ 96-well plates, and each plate served as one replicate. For sorted subsets, around 200 ng genomic DNA, equal to some 28,000 T cell genomes, was loaded into each replicate PCR. Purified libraries were quantified with a Qubit 3.0 fluorometer, sized on a Bioanalyzer 2100, and re-quantified with the KAPA Library Quantification kit. Every immunoSEQ 96-well plate was sequenced on a separate single-read 150-cycle Illumina NextSeq 550 flow cell. As for how the authors treated the data: Because the immunoSEQ output held only junctional sequences and lacked quality scores, the filtering could not match the filtering applied to full-length reads. Sequences were annotated with PyIR, a Python wrapper for IgBLAST v1.9, using IMGT germline references to assign V/J genes and CDR3. Any read was removed if the V/J assignment was weak (E-value above 1e-6), the CDR3 was missing, or the read contained stop codons, out-of-frame junctions, or ambiguous translated residues. A V3J clonotype was defined by an identical inferred V gene, J gene, and CDR3 amino acid sequence. Percentage overlap between repertoires was computed as shared unique clonotypes divided by the size of the smaller repertoire. Richness of each repertoire was evaluated using RTK rarefaction, the Chao1 estimator, and Recon v2.1 estimates of unobserved clonotypes. For all TCRbeta clonotypes obtained by the gDNA method from a few donors, generation probabilities were computed with OLGA. What TCRdb holds here is the immuneACCESS table cut down to in-frame rearrangements. Part of the clones is not present; checked against another copy, under half of the missing clones reflect an unresolved V gene, and the others are unexplained. That table supplies the V and J calls and clone size; D and trimming were determined from the DNA. The sample table shows approximately 740,000 clones, and about 91% are seen once. The ten largest clones capture approximately 25% of the sample.

The research as a whole found: About 4.5% of naive CD4, more than 3% of naive CD8, around 2.3% of memory CD4, and about 0.4% of memory CD8 clonotypes were shared across several donors. Sampling was limited to blood, and TCR repertoires in tissue likely differ from TCR repertoires in blood. Naive subsets generally had larger estimated clonotype richness than memory subsets did. The genetic and exposure-history diversity represented was limited by the small number of donors. Incomplete sequencing was indicated by rarefaction of sorted-subset datasets, despite the large sequencing depth. Pairwise subsampling led to the expectation that sequencing depth would affect the degree of clonotype sharing among donors. Compared with non-shared clonotypes, the clonotypes found in all four sorted-subset donors had higher generation probabilities.

CD8 naive samples were CD45RO-negative cells positively selected for CCR7, giving a CD45RA+CCR7+ population that excluded TemRA cells. Healthy HIV-negative adults with no recently reported acute infections or vaccinations were included as donors. Every donor was a Caucasian adult living in Nashville, Tennessee, USA. Blood was collected by leukapheresis, and PBMCs were isolated by Ficoll-Histopaque density gradient centrifugation and then cryopreserved in liquid nitrogen vapor phase. Analytical flow cytometry was used to check the purity and quantity of every magnetically sorted T cell population. From each sorted fraction, genomic DNA was isolated and quantified by UV absorbance on a Nanodrop 2000c. About this clone: What antigen it recognizes has not been identified. The input lacks base qualities; no much larger clone sits a single base away.

Material for sequencing was naive CD8+ T cells sorted from blood. Explained via the paper, the cell subset or site label denotes: CD45RA+CCR7+. The sequence joins TRBV11-2 to TRBJ2-2, with 7 bases aligning to TRBD2. The clonotype was recovered from a man aged 25 to 40 in good health. The bases are TGTGCCAGCAGCTTAGATTTCGGCGGGAGCGTCACCGGGGAGCTGTTTTTT. Translated, this is CASSLDFGGSVTGELFF. With all but the CDR3 taken from the reference TRBV11-2 and TRBJ2-2 genes, the full variable domain is: EAGVAQSPRYKIIEKRQSVAFWCNPISGHATLYWYQQILGQGPKLLIQFQNNGVVDDSQLPKDRFSAERLKGVDSTLKIQPAKLEDSAVYLCASSLDFGGSVTGELFFGEGSRLTVL.